The present entry profiles one TCR beta chain with its context. The specificity of this receptor is unknown. Per-nucleotide qualities are absent, and no much larger clonotype sits a single base away. The sample originates from a study of OX40 agonist ivuxolimab in advanced cancers. Looking at the study overall: Ivuxolimab, which targeted the costimulatory receptor OX40 (CD134), was an agonistic, fully human IgG2 monoclonal antibody. Intravenous ivuxolimab was administered to patients every 2 weeks at six dose levels: 0.01, 0.1, 0.3, 1.5, 3 and 10 mg/kg. Of the approximately 50 dose-escalation patients, hepatocellular carcinoma was present in approximately 20, melanoma in some 15, renal cell carcinoma in 9 and head and neck cancer in 9. In the dose-escalation cohort, more than 80% of patients were male, and the mean age was roughly 60 years with a range of roughly 20 to 85. Prior anti-PD-1, anti-PD-L1 or anti-CTLA-4 therapy was permitted, and less than 45% of dose-escalation patients had received checkpoint inhibitors. Partial responses occurred in three dose-escalation patients, of whom one had hepatocellular carcinoma and two had cutaneous melanoma. The purpose of peripheral TCRbeta sequencing was to test whether ivuxolimab changed TCR sequence diversity and led to clonal T-cell expansion. The paper describes the monotherapy dose-escalation part (N ≈ 52 patients) of the phase I trial of ivuxolimab. Overall study outcomes, separate from this receptor: Low levels of normalized T-cell clonal expansion were also seen in some patients who did not respond. After ivuxolimab, more expanded clones were found on average in CD8+ T cells than in CD4+ T cells. Which antigens the clonally expanded peripheral T cells were specific for was not determined. At doses of 0.1 to 3.0 mg/kg, clonal expansion of both CD4+ and CD8+ T cells in blood was seen between baseline and week 6. In the 0.1-3.0 mg/kg groups, partial responders were among the patients with the lowest normalized peripheral clonal expansion, particularly in CD8+ T cells.

CDR1 MNHEY and CDR2 SMNVEV are derived from the germline V gene (reference sequence). The CDR3, from cysteine to phenylalanine, totals 14 residues. The DNA shown is the 42-base CDR3, in frame from base 1. A distance of 16 bases separates the germline ends of V and J, which lose 3 bases and 7 bases respectively. The trial excluded patients who had a history of autoimmune disease or who were on systemic immunosuppression. Peripheral blood for TCR sequencing was drawn from every dose cohort at baseline, at cycle 4 day 1 and at cycle 7 day 1. The samples were taken from a phase I, first-in-human, multicenter, open-label dose-escalation trial of ivuxolimab. Adults with locally advanced or metastatic head and neck squamous cell, hepatocellular, melanoma or renal cell carcinoma were enrolled in the trial. Before TCR sequencing, CD4+ T cells and CD8+ T cells were sorted from peripheral blood as separate populations.

Genomic DNA was isolated from the sorted cells so that the TCRbeta CDR3 region could be sequenced. TCRbeta CDR3 regions were sequenced using the immunoSEQ Assay. TCRdb holds this immuneACCESS table with in-frame rearrangements only. Some clones are missing; in checked studies, unresolved V genes explain under half, and the rest has no known cause. The sample contains about 37,000 clones, 87% of them found a single time. The top ten constitute around 19% of the sample. Here the sequenced sample was CD4+ or CD8+ T cells sorted from blood, taken in a trial of the OX40 agonist ivuxolimab. This sequence was found in an adult with an advanced solid tumor such as melanoma, head and neck, liver or kidney cancer. This sequence uses TRBV27 and TRBJ2-7, with the D call perhaps TRBD1 or TRBD2, as 6 bases match in each case. Read as DNA, the sequence is TGTGCCAGCAGTTTGCGGGACACAGGACGGGAGCAGTACTTC. Protein translation: CASSLRDTGREQYF.